The T cell receptor (beta chain) described here comes from a study of blood T cell repertoires in COVID-19. Across the whole study: Samples of COVID-19 (acute and convalescent) were obtained from the United States, Italy and Spain. Nucleic acid was either cDNA or gDNA, and it came from T cells, B-cell-depleted T cells, or PBMCs.

Germline assignment: CDR1 SQVTM and CDR2 ANQGSEA. The V end lost 4 bases, the J end lost 2 bases, and 21 bases lay between the germline ends. The CDR3 totals 16 residues. TCRdb keeps only in-frame clones here, not all; method: immunoSEQ multiplex PCR. Of roughly 63,000 clones listed, roughly 85% are singletons. Material: peripheral blood. This clonotype was sampled from a human donor in a cohort sampled during active COVID-19. The genes are TRBV29-1 and TRBJ2-7; D call uncertain. The CDR3 region has the DNA TGCAGCGTTGCCTCCTTCGGCGGAAGAGGTACCTACGAGCAGTACTTC. Protein sequence: CSVASFGGRGTYEQYF.